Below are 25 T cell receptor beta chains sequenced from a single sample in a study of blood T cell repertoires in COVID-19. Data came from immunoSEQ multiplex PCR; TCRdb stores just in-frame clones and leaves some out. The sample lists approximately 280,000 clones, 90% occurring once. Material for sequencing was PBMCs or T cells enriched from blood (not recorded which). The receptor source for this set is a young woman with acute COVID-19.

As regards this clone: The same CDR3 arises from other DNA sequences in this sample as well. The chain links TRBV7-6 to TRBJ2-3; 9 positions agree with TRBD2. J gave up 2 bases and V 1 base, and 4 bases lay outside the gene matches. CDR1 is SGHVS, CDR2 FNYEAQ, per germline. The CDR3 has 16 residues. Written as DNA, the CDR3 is TGTGCCAGCAGCTTAGGGCCTAGCGGGAACACAGATACGCAGTATTTT. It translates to CASSLGPSGNTDTQYF.

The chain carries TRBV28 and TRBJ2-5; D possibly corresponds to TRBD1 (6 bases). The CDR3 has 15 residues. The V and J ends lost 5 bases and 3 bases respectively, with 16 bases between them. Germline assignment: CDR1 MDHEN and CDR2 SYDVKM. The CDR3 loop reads CASSPQGHSKETQYF. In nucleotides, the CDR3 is TGTGCCAGCAGTCCGCAGGGGCATAGTAAAGAGACCCAGTACTTC.

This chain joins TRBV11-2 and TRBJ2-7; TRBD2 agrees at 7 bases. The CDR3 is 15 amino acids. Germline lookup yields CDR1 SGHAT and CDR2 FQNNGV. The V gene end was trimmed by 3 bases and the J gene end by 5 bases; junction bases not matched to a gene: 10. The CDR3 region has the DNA TGTGCCAGCAGCTTGGGTAGCGGGCCTCACAACGAGCAGTACTTC. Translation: CASSLGSGPHNEQYF.

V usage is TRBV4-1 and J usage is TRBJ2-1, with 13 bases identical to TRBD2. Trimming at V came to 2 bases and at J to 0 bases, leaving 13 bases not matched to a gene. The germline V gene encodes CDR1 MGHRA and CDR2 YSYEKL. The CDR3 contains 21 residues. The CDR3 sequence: CASSQRPPGLAGFSSYNEQFF. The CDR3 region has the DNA TGCGCCAGCAGCCAACGGCCACCGGGACTAGCGGGATTTAGCTCCTACAATGAGCAGTTCTTC.

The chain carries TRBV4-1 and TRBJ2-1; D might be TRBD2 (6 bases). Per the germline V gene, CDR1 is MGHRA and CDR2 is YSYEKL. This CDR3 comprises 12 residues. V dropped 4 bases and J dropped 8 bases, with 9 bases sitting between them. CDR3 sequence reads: CASSPGGDEQFF. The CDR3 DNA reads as TGCGCCAGCAGCCCGGGCGGGGATGAGCAGTTCTTC.

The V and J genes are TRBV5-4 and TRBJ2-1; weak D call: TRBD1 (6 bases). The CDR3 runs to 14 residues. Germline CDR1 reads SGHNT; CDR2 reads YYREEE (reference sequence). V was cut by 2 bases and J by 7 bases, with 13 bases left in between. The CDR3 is CASSLRGQGNEQFF. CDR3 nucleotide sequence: TGTGCCAGCAGCTTAAGGGGTCAGGGGAATGAGCAGTTCTTC.

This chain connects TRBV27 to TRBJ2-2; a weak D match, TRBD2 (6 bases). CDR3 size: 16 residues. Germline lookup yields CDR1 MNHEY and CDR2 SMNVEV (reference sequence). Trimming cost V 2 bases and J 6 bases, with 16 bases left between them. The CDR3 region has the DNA TGTGCCAGCAGTTTAGTGGGGAGGCTAGCAGCCGGGGAGCTGTTTTTT. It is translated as CASSLVGRLAAGELFF.

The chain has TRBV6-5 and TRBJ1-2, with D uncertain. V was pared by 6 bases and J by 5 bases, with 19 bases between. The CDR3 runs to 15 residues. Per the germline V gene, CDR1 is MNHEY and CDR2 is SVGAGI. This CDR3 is CASRLGPGQQYGYTF. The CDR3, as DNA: TGTGCCAGCAGACTAGGACCCGGTCAGCAGTATGGCTACACCTTC.

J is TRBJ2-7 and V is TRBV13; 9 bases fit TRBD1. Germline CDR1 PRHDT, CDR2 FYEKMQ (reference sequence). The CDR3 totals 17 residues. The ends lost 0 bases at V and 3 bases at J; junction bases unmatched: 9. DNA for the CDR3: TGTGCCAGCAGCTTAGGCCCGGACAGGGGAGGACTCTACGAGCAGTACTTC. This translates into CASSLGPDRGGLYEQYF.

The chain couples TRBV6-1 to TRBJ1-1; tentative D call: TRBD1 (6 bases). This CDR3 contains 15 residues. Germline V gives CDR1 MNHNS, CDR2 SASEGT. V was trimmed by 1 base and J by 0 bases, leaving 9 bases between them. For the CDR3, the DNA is TGTGCCAGCAGTGAAGTGGACAGCATGAACACTGAAGCTTTCTTT. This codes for CASSEVDSMNTEAFF.

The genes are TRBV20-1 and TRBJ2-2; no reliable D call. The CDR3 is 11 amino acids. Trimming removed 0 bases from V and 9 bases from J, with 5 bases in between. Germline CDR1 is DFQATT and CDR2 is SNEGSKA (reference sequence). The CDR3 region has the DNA TGCAGTGCTAGAGATATCCGGGAGCTGTTTTTT. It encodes CSARDIRELFF.

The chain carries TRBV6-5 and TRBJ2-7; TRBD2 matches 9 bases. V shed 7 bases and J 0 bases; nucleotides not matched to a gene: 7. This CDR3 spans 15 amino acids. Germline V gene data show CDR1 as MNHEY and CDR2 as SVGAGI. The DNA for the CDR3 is TGTGCCAGCACCGTTAGCGGGAGTAGCTCCTACGAGCAGTACTTC. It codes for CASTVSGSSSYEQYF.

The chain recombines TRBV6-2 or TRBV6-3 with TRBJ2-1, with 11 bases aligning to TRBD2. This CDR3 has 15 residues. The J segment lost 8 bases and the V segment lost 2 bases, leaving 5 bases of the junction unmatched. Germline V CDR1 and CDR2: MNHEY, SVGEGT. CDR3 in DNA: TGTGCCAGCAGTTACACTAGCGGGAGTTTCCATGAGCAGTTCTTC. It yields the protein CASSYTSGSFHEQFF.

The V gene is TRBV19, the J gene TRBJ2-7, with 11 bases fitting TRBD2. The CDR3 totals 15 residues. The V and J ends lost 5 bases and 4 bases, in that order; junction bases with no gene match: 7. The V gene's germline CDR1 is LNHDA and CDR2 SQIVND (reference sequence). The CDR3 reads CASSGSGRAGYEQYF. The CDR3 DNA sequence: TGTGCCAGTAGTGGTAGCGGGAGGGCCGGGTACGAGCAGTACTTC.

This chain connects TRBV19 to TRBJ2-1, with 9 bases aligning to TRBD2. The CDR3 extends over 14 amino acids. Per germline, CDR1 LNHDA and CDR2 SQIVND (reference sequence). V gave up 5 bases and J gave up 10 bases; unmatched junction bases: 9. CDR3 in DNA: TGTGCCAGTAGTCCCGCTAGCGGGACCGTAGAGCAGTTCTTC. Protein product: CASSPASGTVEQFF.

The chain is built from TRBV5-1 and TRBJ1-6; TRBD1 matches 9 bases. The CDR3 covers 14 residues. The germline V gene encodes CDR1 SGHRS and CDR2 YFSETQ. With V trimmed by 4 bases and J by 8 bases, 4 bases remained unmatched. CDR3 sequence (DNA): TGCGCCAGCAGCACAGGACAGGGGTATTCACCCCTCCACTTT. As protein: CASSTGQGYSPLHF.

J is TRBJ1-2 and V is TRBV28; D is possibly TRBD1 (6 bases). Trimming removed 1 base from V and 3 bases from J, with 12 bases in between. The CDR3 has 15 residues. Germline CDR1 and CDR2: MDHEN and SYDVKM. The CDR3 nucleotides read TGTGCCAGCAGTTTATCACCAGGGGCCTACTATGGCTACACCTTC. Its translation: CASSLSPGAYYGYTF.

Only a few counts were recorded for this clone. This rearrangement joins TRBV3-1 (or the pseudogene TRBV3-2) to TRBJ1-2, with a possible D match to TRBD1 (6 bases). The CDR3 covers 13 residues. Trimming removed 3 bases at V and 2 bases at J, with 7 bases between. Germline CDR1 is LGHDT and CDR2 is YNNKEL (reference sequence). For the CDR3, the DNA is TGTGCCAGCAGCCACACAGGGAACTATGGCTACACCTTC. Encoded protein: CASSHTGNYGYTF.

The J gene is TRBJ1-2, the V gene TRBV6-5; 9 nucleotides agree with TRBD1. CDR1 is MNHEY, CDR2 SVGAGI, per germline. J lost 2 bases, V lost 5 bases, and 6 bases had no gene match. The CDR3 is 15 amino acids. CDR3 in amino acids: CASSNGGTGNYGYTF. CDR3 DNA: TGTGCCAGCAGTAACGGGGGGACAGGGAACTATGGCTACACCTTC.

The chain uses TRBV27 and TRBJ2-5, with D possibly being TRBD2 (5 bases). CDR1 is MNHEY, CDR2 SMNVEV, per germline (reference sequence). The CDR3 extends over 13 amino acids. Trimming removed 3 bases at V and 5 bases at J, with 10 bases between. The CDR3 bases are TGTGCCAGCAGTTTCCGAGGACTGGAGACCCAGTACTTC. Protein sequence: CASSFRGLETQYF.

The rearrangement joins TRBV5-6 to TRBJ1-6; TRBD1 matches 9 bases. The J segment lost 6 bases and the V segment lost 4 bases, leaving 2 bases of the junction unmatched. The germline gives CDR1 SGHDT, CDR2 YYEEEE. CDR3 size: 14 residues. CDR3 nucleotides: TGTGCCAGCAGCACGGACAGGGGTAATTCACCCCTCCACTTT. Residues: CASSTDRGNSPLHF. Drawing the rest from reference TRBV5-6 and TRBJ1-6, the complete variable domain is DAGVTQSPTHLIKTRGQQVTLRCSPKSGHDTVSWYQQALGQGPQFIFQYYEEEERQRGNFPDRFSGHQFPNYSSELNVNALLLGDSALYLCASSTDRGNSPLHFGNGTRLTVT.

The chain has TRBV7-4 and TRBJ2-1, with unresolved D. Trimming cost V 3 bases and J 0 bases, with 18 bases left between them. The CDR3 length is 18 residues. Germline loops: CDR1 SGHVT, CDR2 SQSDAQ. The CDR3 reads CASSFCVEKGPSYNEQFF. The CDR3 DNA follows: TGTGCCAGCAGCTTTTGTGTGGAGAAAGGTCCCTCCTACAATGAGCAGTTCTTC. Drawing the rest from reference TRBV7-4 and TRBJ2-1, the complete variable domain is GAGVSQSPRYKVAKRGRDVALRCDSISGHVTLYWYRQTLGQGSEVLTYSQSDAQRDKSGRPSGRFSAERPERSVSTLKIQRTEQGDSAVYLCASSFCVEKGPSYNEQFFGPGTRLTVL.

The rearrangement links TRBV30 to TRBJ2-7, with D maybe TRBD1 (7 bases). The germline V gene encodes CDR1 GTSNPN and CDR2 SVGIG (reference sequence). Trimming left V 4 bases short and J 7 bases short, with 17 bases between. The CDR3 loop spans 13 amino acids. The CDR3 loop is CAWNRGTGGEQYF. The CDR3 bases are TGTGCCTGGAACAGGGGTACTGGAGGGGAGCAGTACTTC. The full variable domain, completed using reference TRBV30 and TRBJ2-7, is SQTIHQWPATLVQPVGSPLSLECTVEGTSNPNLYWYRQAAGRGLQLLFYSVGIGQISSEVPQNLSASRPQDRQFILSSKKLLLSDSGFYLCAWNRGTGGEQYFGPGTRLTVT.

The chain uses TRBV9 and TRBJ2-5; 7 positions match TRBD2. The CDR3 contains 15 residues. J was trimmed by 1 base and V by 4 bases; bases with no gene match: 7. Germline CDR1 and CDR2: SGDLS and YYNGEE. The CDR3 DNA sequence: TGTGCCAGCAGCTATCGACTAGCCGCCCAAGAGACCCAGTACTTC. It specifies CASSYRLAAQETQYF.

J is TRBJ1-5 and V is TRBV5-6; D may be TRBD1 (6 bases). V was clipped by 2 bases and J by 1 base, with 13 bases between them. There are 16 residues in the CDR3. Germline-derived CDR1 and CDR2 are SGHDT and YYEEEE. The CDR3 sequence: CASSFWGQGSNQPQHF. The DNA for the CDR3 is TGTGCCAGCAGCTTTTGGGGGCAGGGCAGCAATCAGCCCCAGCATTTT.